The subject of this entry is one T cell receptor beta chain. The data were obtained in a study of blood T cell repertoires in COVID-19. Study details: PBMCs, B-cell-depleted T cells, or T cells were the source of the cDNA or gDNA that made up the material.

CDR3 size: 14 residues. Unmatched junction bases numbered 9, after V lost 7 bases and J lost 6 bases. Germline CDR1 and CDR2: SNHLY and FYNNEI. Seattle patients were enrolled while actively infected and followed longitudinally. In the authors' workflow: From reference gene primer amplification, estimates of nucleated cell counts were derived. The assay was immunoSEQ multiplex PCR, and TCRdb's table has in-frame clones only and misses some. Clone size and V and J calls were adopted from that table, with D and trimming inferred from the DNA. The profile covers fewer than 450,000 clones, with around 89% appearing a single time and 10% to 15% taken by the ten largest.

This sequence was found in a woman aged 45-65 years with COVID-19, enrolled during active disease. The chain uses TRBV2 and TRBJ2-7, with 10 positions matching TRBD1. Source material: peripheral blood. The CDR3 DNA reads TGTGCCAGCAACGCCGACAGGGGGCGCTCCGAGCAGTACTTC. This encodes CASNADRGRSEQYF.